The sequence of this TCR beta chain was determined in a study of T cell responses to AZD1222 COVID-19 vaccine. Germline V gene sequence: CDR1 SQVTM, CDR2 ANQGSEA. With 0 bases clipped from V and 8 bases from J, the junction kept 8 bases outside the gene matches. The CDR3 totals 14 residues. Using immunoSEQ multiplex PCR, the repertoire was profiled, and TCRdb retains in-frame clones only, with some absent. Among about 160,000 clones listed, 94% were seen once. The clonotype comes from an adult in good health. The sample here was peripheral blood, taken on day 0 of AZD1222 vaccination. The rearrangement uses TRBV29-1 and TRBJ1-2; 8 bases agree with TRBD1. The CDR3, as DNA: TGCAGCGTTGAAGACTACCGGGACAGGAAGGGCTACACCTTC. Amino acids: CSVEDYRDRKGYTF.